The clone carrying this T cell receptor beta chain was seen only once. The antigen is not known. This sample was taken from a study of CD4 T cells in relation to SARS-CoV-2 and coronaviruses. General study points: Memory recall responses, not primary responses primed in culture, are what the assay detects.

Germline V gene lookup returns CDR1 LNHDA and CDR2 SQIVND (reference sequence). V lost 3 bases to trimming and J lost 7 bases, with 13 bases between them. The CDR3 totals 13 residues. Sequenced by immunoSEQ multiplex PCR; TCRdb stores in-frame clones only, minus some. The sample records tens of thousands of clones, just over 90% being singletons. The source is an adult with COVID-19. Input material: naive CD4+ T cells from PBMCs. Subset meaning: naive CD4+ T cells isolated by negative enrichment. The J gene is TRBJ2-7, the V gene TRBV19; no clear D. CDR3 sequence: CASSISVRREQYF. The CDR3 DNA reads TGTGCCAGTAGTATCTCTGTTAGGCGAGAGCAGTACTTC.